What follows are 20 T cell receptor beta chains derived from one specimen sequenced in a study of blood T cell repertoires in COVID-19. Method: immunoSEQ multiplex PCR; TCRdb's copy keeps in-frame clones and lacks some. This table has roughly 410,000 clones, over 75% appearing once. Sequenced: peripheral blood. The source is a woman between 55 and 75 years old with COVID-19, enrolled during active disease.

This rearrangement joins TRBV11-3 to TRBJ2-2; D gene uncertain. The V and J ends lost 5 bases and 4 bases respectively, with 11 bases between them. Germline CDR1 SGHNT, CDR2 YENEEA. CDR3 length equals 14 residues. CDR3 amino acids: CASSPYLGTGELFF. CDR3 bases: TGTGCCAGCAGCCCCTACCTAGGCACCGGGGAGCTGTTTTTT.

This clone appeared a single time. The same CDR3 can be traced to other DNA sequences in this sample. The chain links TRBV6-5 to TRBJ1-4; a weak D match, TRBD1 (5 bases). Trimming took off 2 bases at V and 8 bases at J, with 15 bases between the two ends. Germline-derived CDR1 and CDR2 are MNHEY and SVGAGI. The CDR3 consists of 15 residues. Written as DNA, the CDR3 is TGTGCCAGCAGTTACCGCCAGGGAGGTAGGGAAAAACTGTTTTTT. The encoded protein is CASSYRQGGREKLFF.

As concerns this clone: Other DNA sequences in the same sample also yield this CDR3. V gene TRBV6-5 combines with J gene TRBJ1-2; TRBD1 aligns across 8 bases. V trimming: 2 bases; J trimming: 2 bases; junction bases outside the gene matches: 4. The CDR3 runs to 15 residues. Germline V gives CDR1 MNHEY, CDR2 SVGAGI. In nucleotides, the CDR3 is TGTGCCAGCAGTTACGGAACAGGGGGAAACTATGGCTACACCTTC. This gives the protein CASSYGTGGNYGYTF.

This sequence joins TRBV29-1 and TRBJ2-4; 9 nucleotides agree with TRBD1. The germline V gene has CDR1 SQVTM and CDR2 ANQGSEA. This CDR3 contains 13 residues. Trimming took 7 bases from V and 2 from J; bases not matched to a gene: 3. This chain's CDR3 is CSGGTGSKNIQYF. The CDR3 region has the DNA TGCAGCGGTGGGACAGGGTCCAAAAACATTCAGTACTTC.

The chain uses TRBV7-9 and TRBJ1-2; 8 bases agree with TRBD1. J gave up 7 bases and V 5 bases, and 6 bases lay outside the gene matches. CDR1 SEHNR and CDR2 FQNEAQ come from the germline V gene (reference sequence). The CDR3 totals 13 residues. The CDR3 protein is CASSVGTGRGYTF. The CDR3 DNA sequence: TGTGCCAGCAGCGTTGGGACAGGTCGTGGCTACACCTTC.

The chain links TRBV6-5 to TRBJ2-3, with 7 nucleotides matching TRBD1. The ends lost 7 bases at V and 10 bases at J; junction bases unmatched: 11. Germline CDR1 is MNHEY and CDR2 is SVGAGI. CDR3 length: 13 amino acids. DNA for the CDR3: TGTGCCAGCAACAGAATGACAGGGTTTGCGCAGTATTTT. Its translation is CASNRMTGFAQYF.

The rearrangement links TRBV5-3 to TRBJ2-7, with 9 bases matching TRBD1. TRBV5-3 carries the ORF label, with uncertain function. Trimming removed 7 bases from V and 2 bases from J; junction bases left unmatched: 7. This CDR3 spans 14 amino acids. The CDR3 DNA is TGTGCCAGAGCTTGGGGACAGGGTCCCTACGAGCAGTACTTC. Translating gives CARAWGQGPYEQYF.

The chain carries TRBV9 and TRBJ1-1; tentatively, D is TRBD1 (6 bases). Germline assignment: CDR1 SGDLS and CDR2 YYNGEE. CDR3 size: 14 residues. V lost 0 bases to trimming and J lost 5 bases, with 11 bases between them. The CDR3 sequence is CASSVEQGGTEAFF. CDR3 in DNA: TGTGCCAGCAGCGTAGAACAGGGAGGGACTGAAGCTTTCTTT.

The chain is built from TRBV19 and TRBJ1-1, with D possibly being TRBD1 (5 bases). V was shortened by 3 bases and J by 2 bases, with 10 bases between the two germline ends. Germline V gene lookup returns CDR1 LNHDA and CDR2 SQIVND (reference sequence). The CDR3 runs to 14 residues. The CDR3 reads CASSIQGYNTEAFF. CDR3 coding DNA: TGTGCCAGTAGTATTCAGGGATACAACACTGAAGCTTTCTTT. The full variable domain, with the rest looked up from reference TRBV19 and TRBJ1-1, is DGGITQSPKYLFRKEGQNVTLSCEQNLNHDAMYWYRQDPGQGLRLIYYSQIVNDFQKGDIAEGYSVSREKKESFPLTVTSAQKNPTAFYLCASSIQGYNTEAFFGQGTRLTVV.

V and J are TRBV11-1 and TRBJ2-5; 9 bases agree with TRBD2. The germline gives CDR1 SGHAT, CDR2 FQDESV (reference sequence). V lost 5 bases, J lost 4 bases, and 11 bases stayed unmatched. The CDR3 is 16 residues long. The CDR3 here is CASSPSGTSMSETQYF. Written as DNA, the CDR3 is TGTGCCAGCAGCCCCTCCGGGACTAGCATGTCAGAGACCCAGTACTTC.

This rearrangement joins TRBV2 to TRBJ1-2; 11 bases agree with TRBD1. CDR1 is SNHLY, CDR2 FYNNEI, per germline. J was trimmed by 2 bases and V by 3 bases; bases with no gene match: 2. CDR3 size: 15 residues. In nucleotides, the CDR3 is TGTGCCAGCAGTGAGGGACAGGGGGACAACTATGGCTACACCTTC. Protein sequence: CASSEGQGDNYGYTF.

The chain employs TRBV27 and TRBJ2-2; possibly TRBD1 for D (6 bases). The germline gives CDR1 MNHEY, CDR2 SMNVEV (reference sequence). Trimming cost V 2 bases and J 4 bases, with 11 bases left between them. The CDR3 is 15 residues long. In nucleotides, the CDR3 is TGTGCCAGCAGTTTAGCAACAGGGCTCACCGGGGAGCTGTTTTTT. Encoded protein: CASSLATGLTGELFF.

The V and J genes are TRBV29-1 and TRBJ2-5; TRBD1 might be the D (6 bases). V lost 3 bases to trimming and J lost 5 bases, with 10 bases between them. This CDR3 has 12 amino acids. CDR1 is SQVTM and CDR2 is ANQGSEA in the germline V gene. In DNA, the CDR3 is TGCAGCGTTGAGGGGGCAGGGGAGACCCAGTACTTC. The encoded protein is CSVEGAGETQYF.

This rearrangement joins TRBV19 to TRBJ2-3; 11 bases match TRBD1. The CDR3 spans 18 residues. Germline-derived CDR1 and CDR2 are LNHDA and SQIVND (reference sequence). The junction had 14 bases not matched to a gene; V was cut back by 4 bases and J by 5 bases. This CDR3 reads CASSTPHGQGAFLDTQYF. DNA for the CDR3: TGTGCCAGTAGTACGCCCCACGGACAGGGGGCGTTCTTAGATACGCAGTATTTT.

This clone is a singleton in its sample. This chain connects TRBV3-1 (or the pseudogene TRBV3-2) to TRBJ1-5; D is uncertain. Germline values: CDR1 LGHDT, CDR2 YNNKEL (reference sequence). V lost 4 bases and J 6 bases, leaving 13 bases between the germline ends. The CDR3 is 14 amino acids. CDR3 in amino acids: CASSPGIGGQPQHF. The CDR3 nucleotides read TGTGCCAGCAGCCCGGGGATTGGTGGTCAGCCCCAGCATTTT.

The CDR3 DNA follows: TGTGCCAGCATCCCCGGTATCTCGAACACTGAAGCTTTCTTT. Translating it yields CASIPGISNTEAFF. The chain combines TRBV7-2 with TRBJ1-1; D gene uncertain. This CDR3 region has 14 residues. The germline V gene encodes CDR1 SGHTA and CDR2 FQGNSA. Trimming shortened V by 7 bases and J by 1 base, and 13 bases separated the two germline ends.

The V and J genes are TRBV7-9 and TRBJ1-5; TRBD1 might be the D (5 bases). CDR1 is SEHNR, CDR2 FQNEAQ, per germline (reference sequence). The CDR3 runs to 13 residues. Trimming cost V 4 bases and J 7 bases, with 11 bases left between them. This CDR3 reads CASSSGGVQPQHF. The CDR3 DNA reads as TGTGCCAGCAGCTCCGGGGGAGTCCAGCCCCAGCATTTT.

The chain has TRBV7-3 and TRBJ1-2; TRBD1 agrees at 8 bases. The length of the CDR3 is 13 residues. CDR1 and CDR2 (germline): SGHTA, FQGTGA. Trimming cost V 4 bases and J 9 bases; bases outside gene matches: 7. The CDR3 DNA is TGTGCCAGCAGCTACGAAGGACAGGGCCGCTACACCTTC. It specifies CASSYEGQGRYTF. Supplemented by reference TRBV7-3 and TRBJ1-2, the full variable domain reads GAGVSQTPSNKVTEKGKYVELRCDPISGHTALYWYRQSLGQGPEFLIYFQGTGAADDSGLPNDRFFAVRPEGSVSTLKIQRTERGDSAVYLCASSYEGQGRYTFGSGTRLTVV.

The chain links TRBV24-1 to TRBJ2-3; no definite D call. This CDR3 region has 13 residues. CDR1 and CDR2 from the germline V gene are KGHDR and SFDVKD. V lost 4 bases, J lost 2 bases, and 6 bases lay in between. The CDR3 region has the DNA TGTGCCACCAGTGAGGCCGCCACAGATACGCAGTATTTT. This codes for CATSEAATDTQYF.

The V and J genes are TRBV7-6 and TRBJ2-7; D possibly corresponds to TRBD1 (6 bases). The ends were cut back, 5 bases at V and 4 bases at J, with 9 bases in the middle. CDR3 size: 12 residues. CDR1 is SGHVS, CDR2 FNYEAQ, per germline. CDR3: CASSLQGYEQYF. CDR3 nucleotides: TGTGCCAGCAGCCTACAGGGTTACGAGCAGTACTTC.